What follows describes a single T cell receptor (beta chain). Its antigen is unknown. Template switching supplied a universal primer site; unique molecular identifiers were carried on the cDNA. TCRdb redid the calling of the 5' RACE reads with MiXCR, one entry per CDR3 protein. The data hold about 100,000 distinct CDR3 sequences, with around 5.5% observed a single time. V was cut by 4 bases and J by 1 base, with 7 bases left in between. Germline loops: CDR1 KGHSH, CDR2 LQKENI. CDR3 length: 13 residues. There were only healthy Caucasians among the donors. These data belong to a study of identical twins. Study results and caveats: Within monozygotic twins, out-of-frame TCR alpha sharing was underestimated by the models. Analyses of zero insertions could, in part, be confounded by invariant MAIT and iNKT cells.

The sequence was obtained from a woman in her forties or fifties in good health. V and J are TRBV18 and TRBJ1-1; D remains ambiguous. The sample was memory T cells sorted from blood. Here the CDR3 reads CASSLEGNTEAFF. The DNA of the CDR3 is TGTGCCAGCTCACTGGAGGGGAACACTGAAGCTTTCTTT.